This T cell receptor (beta chain) was observed in a study of blood T cell repertoires in COVID-19 (dated by TCRdb to the early 2020s). Describing the broader study: Collaborator samples came from the United States, Italy and Spain and covered acute and convalescent phases of COVID-19. The prospective study material was composed of cDNA or gDNA derived from T cells, B-cell-depleted T cells, or PBMCs. The dataset comprised deeply sampled blood TCRbeta repertoires from subjects exposed to, actively infected with, or recovered from COVID-19. A freely available public database, intended as a resource for researchers studying the immune response to SARS-CoV-2, is where the repertoires were released. Samples came from the ongoing ImmuneRACE study (first 160 participants) plus 1,254 subjects from 6 global collaborators. The sample metadata nearly always contained a de-identified subject ID, COVID-19 status, age in years and sex. Where HLA class I and class II types were available, the types were taken from metadata supplied by the sample provider, not from assay-based typing.

As regards this clone: Its binding antigen is unknown. No base-level quality is on record; no much larger clone is a single base apart.

Each collaborating institution followed its own protocols to collect whole blood in K2EDTA tubes. For TCRbeta analysis, collaborators shipped samples in one of three forms: frozen whole blood, isolated PBMCs, or DNA extracted from either of those sample types. The germline V gene encodes CDR1 SGDLS and CDR2 YYNGEE. The V and J ends are trimmed by 0 bases and 8 bases, leaving 6 bases between them. Including the terminal cysteine and phenylalanine, the CDR3 comprises 12 residues. This entry keeps only the CDR3 DNA: 36 bases, framed from base 1. General conclusions and limits of the study: The amount of clinical and demographic metadata varied by source and participant and was provided uncurated.

The immunoSEQ Assay, a bias-controlled multiplex PCR, was used to amplify TCRbeta CDR3 regions from genomic DNA. As for the original processing: Nucleated cell counts per sample were estimated from amplification of reference gene primers within the assay. Sequence reads were collapsed and filtered to measure the absolute abundance of every unique TCRbeta CDR3 rearrangement. Productive Simpson clonality was computed per sample as the square root of Simpson's diversity index over productive rearrangements. Not all clones reach the TCRdb copy of this immuneACCESS table, which keeps in-frame sequences only. Checked studies attribute under half of the gap to unresolved V genes and leave the rest unexplained. From that table come the V and J calls and clone size; the DNA was used to work out D and trimming. In this sample the table shows about 120,000 clones, more than 80% of which occur a single time. The biggest ten clones account for 3.5% to 5% of the sample.

The clonotype originates from a man aged 40-49 years with acute or convalescent COVID-19. The sequenced sample was peripheral blood. The chain is assembled from TRBV9 and TRBJ2-1, with no reliable assignment of the D segment. Here is the DNA: TGTGCCAGCAGCGTAGCAGGTTATGAGCAGTTCTTC. Its product reads: CASSVAGYEQFF.